This is a list of T cell receptor beta chains from one sample in a study of T cell responses to AZD1222 COVID-19 vaccine. Produced via immunoSEQ multiplex PCR; TCRdb's table is partial and in-frame only. Here the sample spans 110,000 or so clones, 80% to 95% being singletons. The specimen was peripheral blood, collected on day 0 of AZD1222 vaccination. The receptors shown here come from an adult in good health. Both conserved end residues are part of each CDR3. A D gene is named only where the DNA matches it firmly. Only some rows state a clone size, as once, few, many or a class for expanded clones.

>TRBJ2-2|NA|NA|TRBV19
TGTGCCAGTAGTATAGTTTTCGCAGGGGAGCTGTTTTTT
CASSIVFAGELFF
>TRBJ1-1|NA|TRBD1|TRBV7-2
TGTGCCAGCAGCTCCCGGGACAGGGGGCAAGTGACTGAAGCTTTCTTT
CASSSRDRGQVTEAFF
>TRBJ2-2|NA|NA|TRBV7-8
TGTGCCAGCAGCTTAGTTTTTGGGAACCTGAATACCGGGGAGCTGTTTTTT
CASSLVFGNLNTGELFF
>TRBJ2-7|NA|TRBD1|TRBV20-1
TGCAGTGCTAGTCACCGGGACAGGGGAAACGAGCAGTACTTC
CSASHRDRGNEQYF
>TRBJ1-4|NA|NA|TRBV12-3/TRBV12-4
TGTGCCAGCAGTCGAAATGAAAAACTGTTTTTT
CASSRNEKLFF
>TRBJ2-7|NA|TRBD2|TRBV5-6
TGTGCCAGCAGGCTAGCGGCTACCTACGAGCAGTACTTC
CASRLAATYEQYF
>TRBJ2-2|NA|TRBD1|TRBV24-1
TGTGCCACCAGTGATTTTGGGACAGGGGGCCCCGGGGAGCTGTTTTTT
CATSDFGTGGPGELFF
>TRBJ2-3|NA|NA|TRBV10-3
TGTGCCATCAGTGGCGGGTGGGGGAGGACCGACACAGATACGCAGTATTTT
CAISGGWGRTDTDTQYF
>TRBJ2-5|NA|NA|TRBV9
TGTGCCAGCAGCGTAGGAGGCAACCAAGAGACCCAGTACTTC
CASSVGGNQETQYF
>TRBJ2-5|NA|NA|TRBV10-3
TGTGCCATCAGAGGACTGGCACAAGAGACCCAGTACTTC
CAIRGLAQETQYF
>TRBJ1-2|NA|NA|TRBV19
TGTGCCAGTCTCGGCCTGCCGTGGGGCTACACCTTC
CASLGLPWGYTF
>TRBJ1-2|NA|NA|TRBV6-5
TGTGCCAGCAGTTCGGGGTGGAAGGGCTACACCTTC
CASSSGWKGYTF
>TRBJ2-5|once|NA|TRBV24-1
TGTGCCACCAGTGAGGCGGGGTGGGCAGAGACCCAGTACTTC
CATSEAGWAETQYF
>TRBJ1-2|NA|NA|TRBV19
TGTGCCAGTACCGCCCCCGCGGGCTATGGCTACACCTTC
CASTAPAGYGYTF
>TRBJ2-1|NA|NA|TRBV10-1
TGCGCCAGCAGGGAGGGGGAGTTCTTC
CASREGEFF
>TRBJ2-5|NA|TRBD1|TRBV4-2
TGTGCCAGCAGCCAAGAGGGCCGGACAGGGGGAGAGACCCAGTACTTC
CASSQEGRTGGETQYF
>TRBJ1-2|NA|NA|TRBV7-2
TGTGCCAGCAGCTTAGGGTTTCGGGACTATGGCTACACCTTC
CASSLGFRDYGYTF
>TRBJ2-1|NA|NA|TRBV4-3
TGCGCCAGCAGCCAAAGGCAAGCCTCTAATGAGCAGTTCTTC
CASSQRQASNEQFF
>TRBJ2-1|NA|TRBD2|TRBV5-6
TGTGCCAGCAGCCTTTTTAGCGGGGTCCGCGTCAATGAGCAGTTCTTC
CASSLFSGVRVNEQFF
>TRBJ1-1|NA|NA|TRBV5-1
TGCGCCAGCAGCCCGAAGATTGTAGGGACGGACACTGAAGCTTTCTTT
CASSPKIVGTDTEAFF
>TRBJ2-7|NA|NA|TRBV30
TGTGCCTGGAGTGTACGTTCGGGGGAGCAGTACTTC
CAWSVRSGEQYF
>TRBJ1-2|NA|NA|TRBV19
TGTGCCAGTAGTAGCCCGGGGGGCAGGCACTATGGCTACACCTTC
CASSSPGGRHYGYTF
>TRBJ1-2|NA|TRBD1|TRBV6-5
TGTGCCAGCAGTTCGACCGGGACAGCTAACTATGGCTACACCTTC
CASSSTGTANYGYTF
>TRBJ1-5|NA|NA|TRBV19
TGTGCCAGTAGTATTCTCTCGGGGTCAAATCAGCCCCAGCATTTT
CASSILSGSNQPQHF
>TRBJ1-1|few|TRBD1|TRBV2
TGTGCCAGCAGCGGACAGGGGGGTCGGGCTGAAGCTTTCTTT
CASSGQGGRAEAFF
>TRBJ1-1|NA|NA|TRBV5-4
TGTGCCAGCAGCTTATCGGGTAGAGACACTGAAGCTTTCTTT
CASSLSGRDTEAFF
>TRBJ2-3|NA|TRBD2|TRBV14
TGTGCCAGCAGCCAAGGGACTAGCGGGGGGGATACGCAGTATTTT
CASSQGTSGGDTQYF
>TRBJ1-2|NA|NA|TRBV28
TGTGCCAGCAGTTTGGTGCTTGCTAACTATGGCTACACCTTC
CASSLVLANYGYTF
>TRBJ2-5|NA|NA|TRBV20-1
TGCAGTGCTAGTAGGGGGCAAGAGACCCAGTACTTC
CSASRGQETQYF
>TRBJ2-5|NA|TRBD2|TRBV7-2
TGTGCCAGCAGCTTAGGGACTAGCGGGGGGCAAGAGACCCAGTACTTC
CASSLGTSGGQETQYF
>TRBJ1-4|NA|NA|TRBV15
TGTGCCACCAGCACCTTTGACAGGACAAATGAAAAACTGTTTTTT
CATSTFDRTNEKLFF
>TRBJ2-3|NA|NA|TRBV5-1
TGCGCCAGCAGCTTGGGCCGCTCCACAGATACGCAGTATTTT
CASSLGRSTDTQYF
>TRBJ1-2|NA|TRBD1|TRBV11-2
TGTGCCGGGGGCTGGGGGACAGGGAGTGGCTACACCTTC
CAGGWGTGSGYTF
>TRBJ1-2|NA|TRBD1|TRBV9
TGTGCCAGCAGCGTAGATCAGGGGGGAGGCTACACCTTC
CASSVDQGGGYTF
>TRBJ2-2|few|NA|TRBV5-5
TGTGCCAGCACTCCGGACAGTTTCAACACCGGGGAGCTGTTTTTT
CASTPDSFNTGELFF
>TRBJ1-1|NA|TRBD1|TRBV6-5
TGTGCCAGCAAGACAGGGGGAGGGAACACTGAAGCTTTCTTT
CASKTGGGNTEAFF
>TRBJ1-2|NA|TRBD1|TRBV5-3
TGTGCCAGAAGCTTGCCGGGACAGGGCCATGGCTACACCTTC
CARSLPGQGHGYTF
>TRBJ1-4|once|NA|TRBV18
TGTGCCAGCTCCGGCCAAAGCGGGGTTAATGAAAAACTGTTTTTT
CASSGQSGVNEKLFF
>TRBJ1-6|NA|TRBD1|TRBV19
TGTGCCAGTACCCCCCGGACAGGGCAGGGCAATTCACCCCTCCACTTT
CASTPRTGQGNSPLHF
>TRBJ2-2|NA|NA|TRBV27
TGTGCCAGCAGTTTATACCAGGGGTATGGTACCGGGGAGCTGTTTTTT
CASSLYQGYGTGELFF
>TRBJ2-2|NA|TRBD2|TRBV24-1
TGTGCCACCAGTGAAGGCGCTGGAGCGGGGGTAAACACCGGGGAGCTGTTTTTT
CATSEGAGAGVNTGELFF
>TRBJ1-6|NA|NA|TRBV11-2
TGTGCCAGCAGCTTAGGGCAGGGATCACCCCTCCACTTT
CASSLGQGSPLHF
>TRBJ1-5|few|TRBD1|TRBV6-2/TRBV6-3
TGTGCCAGCAGCCGAGGGGGCGCGGGCAATCAGCCCCAGCATTTT
CASSRGGAGNQPQHF
>TRBJ1-1|NA|NA|TRBV5-5
TGTGCCAGCAGCTTGTTTGATCGTCAGGAAGCTTTCTTT
CASSLFDRQEAFF
>TRBJ2-3|NA|TRBD1|TRBV5-1
TGCGCCAGCAGCTTTCCTGGCAGGGGGATAGATACGCAGTATTTT
CASSFPGRGIDTQYF
>TRBJ2-3|NA|NA|TRBV19
TGTGCCAGTAGTATAGCCGAAGGCAGCACAGATACGCAGTATTTT
CASSIAEGSTDTQYF
>TRBJ1-1|NA|NA|TRBV5-4
TGTGCCAGCAGCCAAGAGGGGCGAAGGAACACTGAAGCTTTCTTT
CASSQEGRRNTEAFF
>TRBJ1-5|NA|NA|TRBV7-2
TGTGCCAGCAGCTTAGGAGTGGGACCCCGTGGGCCCCAGCATTTT
CASSLGVGPRGPQHF
>TRBJ1-6|NA|TRBD1|TRBV27
TGTGCCAGCAGTTTATCGATGGGACAGGGGGCATATGGGAGGAATTCACCCCTCCACTTT
CASSLSMGQGAYGRNSPLHF
>TRBJ1-6|NA|NA|TRBV7-9
TGTGCCAGCAGCTTAGAGCCGGATTCACCCCTCCACTTT
CASSLEPDSPLHF
>TRBJ1-1|NA|NA|TRBV6-5
TGTGCCAGCAGTCGGACCGGGAACACTGAAGCTTTCTTT
CASSRTGNTEAFF
>TRBJ2-7|NA|NA|TRBV5-5
TGTGCCAGCAGCTTGTGGGGTGGCTACGAGCAGTACTTC
CASSLWGGYEQYF
>TRBJ2-7|NA|TRBD1|TRBV6-4
TGTGCCAGCAGCAGTGAGACAGGGAGCTCCTACGAGCAGTACTTC
CASSSETGSSYEQYF
>TRBJ1-1|NA|NA|TRBV3-1/TRBV3-2
TGTGCCAGCTCGGGGACTGAAGCTTTCTTT
CASSGTEAFF